The sequence of this T cell receptor (beta chain) was determined in a study of shared clonotypes between healthy human individuals. The study, taken as a whole, reports: Clonotypes that were shared across a handful of donors made up roughly 5% of naive CD4 clonotypes.

The CDR3 extends over 11 amino acids. Germline values: CDR1 DFQATT, CDR2 SNEGSKA (reference sequence). Trimming removed 6 bases at V and 5 bases at J, with 8 bases between. Terminally differentiated effector memory CD45RA+ cells were left out of the naive CD8 fraction, which was CD45RO-negative and positively selected for CCR7. All donors were Caucasian adults living in Nashville, Tennessee. About this clone: Its antigen is unknown.

Generated by immunoSEQ multiplex PCR, the TCRdb table keeps only in-frame clones and is missing some. The sample shows about 580,000 clones, more than 95% of them seen only once. This chain links TRBV20-1 with TRBJ2-1; D unclear. This sequence originates from a man in his thirties or forties in good health. The sequenced material came from naive CD8+ T cells sorted from blood. CDR3 in DNA: TGCAGTGCCGAGCCGAACAATGAGCAGTTCTTC. Translated: CSAEPNNEQFF.